These 32 T cell receptor beta chains came from one sample sequenced in a study of blood T cell repertoires in COVID-19. Repertoires were generated with immunoSEQ multiplex PCR, while TCRdb's copy carries only in-frame clones and drops some. The sample carries 120,000 to 150,000 clones, over 60% recorded once. The sample taken for sequencing was peripheral blood. The receptors were gathered from a man aged 45-60 years with acute or convalescent COVID-19.

This clone occurred once. The V gene is TRBV27, the J gene TRBJ2-1; 7 bases are shared with TRBD1. The germline V gene has CDR1 MNHEY and CDR2 SMNVEV (reference sequence). CDR3 length: 17 amino acids. The junction had 14 bases not matched to a gene; V was cut back by 5 bases and J by 4 bases. The CDR3 sequence is CASSPRTGVDDYNEQFF. The CDR3 bases are TGTGCCAGCAGTCCGAGGACAGGAGTCGACGATTACAATGAGCAGTTCTTC.

The CDR3 protein is CATPGGYGTDTQYF. The CDR3 nucleotides are TGTGCCACCCCGGGAGGGTACGGCACAGATACGCAGTATTTT. V gene TRBV2 combines with J gene TRBJ2-3; 8 bases fit TRBD2. Germline-derived CDR1 and CDR2 are SNHLY and FYNNEI. The CDR3 length is 14 residues. Germline trimming cut 10 bases from V and 1 base from J; bases unmatched to any gene: 7.

The rearrangement uses TRBV15 and TRBJ1-2; no definite D call. The CDR3 runs 13 residues. Germline loops: CDR1 LNHNV, CDR2 YYDKDF (reference sequence). The V and J ends lost 2 bases and 2 bases respectively, with 6 bases between them. CDR3 nucleotides: TGTGCCACCAGCAGACGGGAAAACTATGGCTACACCTTC. Translation gives CATSRRENYGYTF.

The chain has TRBV11-2 and TRBJ2-3; 9 bases map to TRBD2. The germline V gene encodes CDR1 SGHAT and CDR2 FQNNGV. The CDR3 is made up of 18 amino acids. J was trimmed by 2 bases and V by 0 bases; bases with no gene match: 9. Written as DNA, the CDR3 is TGTGCCAGCAGCTTAGATCTCCCTGAGCGGGGGGTCACAGATACGCAGTATTTT. Protein sequence: CASSLDLPERGVTDTQYF.

The chain uses TRBV28 and TRBJ1-2, with D possibly matching TRBD1 (5 bases). V lost 3 bases, J lost 8 bases, and 16 bases lay in between. Germline V gene lookup returns CDR1 MDHEN and CDR2 SYDVKM. This CDR3 has 14 residues. Here the CDR3 DNA reads TGTGCCAGCAGTTTGTTCGGGAGGGGAGGCGGCTACACCTTC. It specifies CASSLFGRGGGYTF.

The V call is TRBV14, the J call TRBJ2-7; D perhaps matches TRBD2 (6 bases). This CDR3 spans 15 amino acids. Germline V gene sequence: CDR1 SGHDN, CDR2 FVKESK. Trimming cost V 7 bases and J 2 bases, with 18 bases left between them. The CDR3 DNA reads as TGTGCCAGCAACCTACTAGCAAAAGAGACCTACGAGCAGTACGTC. Its translation: CASNLLAKETYEQYV.

This clone was recorded only once. The chain links TRBV10-3 to TRBJ1-2; TRBD1 agrees at 7 bases. J gave up 0 bases and V 9 bases, and 7 bases lay outside the gene matches. The CDR3 extends over 14 amino acids. Per the germline V gene, CDR1 is ENHRY and CDR2 is SYGVKD. The CDR3, as DNA: TGTGCCATGCGACAGGGCTTACCTAACTATGGCTACACCTTC. Its protein product is CAMRQGLPNYGYTF.

The V and J genes are TRBV24-1 and TRBJ2-1, with 12 nucleotides matching TRBD2. The CDR3 has 17 residues. Per the germline V gene, CDR1 is KGHDR and CDR2 is SFDVKD. With 3 bases clipped from V and 6 bases from J, the junction kept 8 bases outside the gene matches. The CDR3 nucleotides are TGTGCCACCAGTGATCCGGCTCTAGCGGGGGGGTCCAATGAGCAGTTCTTC. It translates to CATSDPALAGGSNEQFF.

V and J are TRBV18 and TRBJ1-1, with a possible D match to TRBD1 (5 bases). The CDR3 totals 15 residues. The germline V gene has CDR1 KGHSH and CDR2 LQKENI. V lost 3 bases to trimming and J lost 4 bases, with 15 bases between them. The CDR3 loop reads CASSPSADRGTEAFF. Written as DNA, the CDR3 is TGTGCCAGCTCACCGTCCGCGGATAGGGGCACTGAAGCTTTCTTT.

The J gene is TRBJ2-2, the V gene TRBV19; TRBD1 might be the D (6 bases). Germline CDR1 is LNHDA and CDR2 is SQIVND (reference sequence). The CDR3 length is 15 residues. V lost 1 base to trimming and J lost 6 bases, with 12 bases between them. The CDR3 sequence: CASSIGVRGAGELFF. The CDR3 nucleotides are TGTGCCAGTAGTATAGGGGTCAGGGGTGCCGGGGAGCTGTTTTTT.

The rearrangement uses TRBV6-5 and TRBJ2-5; D may be TRBD2 (5 bases). The V and J ends lost 7 bases and 1 base respectively, with 7 bases between them. Germline CDR1 MNHEY, CDR2 SVGAGI. This CDR3 has 12 residues. The CDR3 sequence is CASTRGQETQYF. The CDR3 DNA reads as TGTGCCAGCACTCGGGGCCAAGAGACCCAGTACTTC.

The chain uses TRBV24-1 and TRBJ2-1; 10 nucleotides match TRBD2. Losses at the gene ends were 3 bases for V and 7 bases for J; bases not matched to a gene: 8. Germline V gene lookup returns CDR1 KGHDR and CDR2 SFDVKD. The CDR3 extends over 16 amino acids. The CDR3 DNA is TGTGCCACCAGTGATCGGTCTAGCGGGGGAGGGAATGAGCAGTTCTTC. Protein: CATSDRSSGGGNEQFF.

The chain has TRBV4-2 and TRBJ2-2, with 11 bases lining up with TRBD1. The germline gives CDR1 LGHNA, CDR2 YNFKEQ. The ends lost 4 bases at V and 9 bases at J; junction bases unmatched: 10. The CDR3 is 16 residues long. The CDR3 loop reads CASSRSGTGGYRELFF. The CDR3 bases are TGTGCCAGCAGCCGGTCCGGGACAGGGGGGTACCGGGAGCTGTTTTTT.

The genes are TRBV11-2 and TRBJ2-3, with 13 positions matching TRBD2. V was pared by 5 bases and J by 0 bases, with 5 bases of the junction left unmatched. Germline V gives CDR1 SGHAT, CDR2 FQNNGV. CDR3 length: 17 residues. This CDR3 reads CASSPGLAGRSTDTQYF. CDR3 bases: TGTGCCAGCAGCCCGGGACTAGCGGGGAGAAGCACAGATACGCAGTATTTT.

V and J are TRBV5-4 and TRBJ2-5; 11 bases agree with TRBD2. Germline V lookup: CDR1 SGHNT, CDR2 YYREEE (reference sequence). The trim removed 3 bases at V and 3 bases at J, leaving 1 base unmatched. The CDR3 spans 14 residues. CDR3 sequence: CASSSTSGEETQYF. In nucleotides, the CDR3 is TGTGCCAGCAGCTCGACTAGCGGGGAAGAGACCCAGTACTTC.

The chain joins TRBV4-2 to TRBJ1-2; D ambiguous. The CDR3 has 13 amino acids. The V gene's germline CDR1 is LGHNA and CDR2 YNFKEQ. V lost 0 bases, J lost 8 bases, and 10 bases lay in between. The CDR3 nucleotides read TGTGCCAGCAGCCAAGATCTGTCGGGAGGCTACACCTTC. It encodes CASSQDLSGGYTF.

The chain has TRBV5-1 and TRBJ2-2; maybe TRBD1 (6 bases). The CDR3 totals 15 residues. Trimming cost V 5 bases and J 3 bases, with 14 bases left between them. Germline loops: CDR1 SGHRS, CDR2 YFSETQ. CDR3 amino acids: CASRLLPGDTGELFF. The CDR3 bases are TGCGCCAGCAGGCTCCTACCAGGGGACACCGGGGAGCTGTTTTTT.

The chain links TRBV14 to TRBJ2-5; maybe TRBD2 (5 bases). V was cut by 4 bases and J by 1 base, with 13 bases left in between. This CDR3 is 15 amino acids long. Per the germline V gene, CDR1 is SGHDN and CDR2 is FVKESK. The CDR3 protein is CASSPARGFQETQYF. CDR3 nucleotides: TGTGCCAGCAGCCCTGCCCGGGGATTCCAAGAGACCCAGTACTTC.

The chain joins TRBV7-9 to TRBJ2-1; TRBD2 aligns across 8 bases. Germline lookup yields CDR1 SEHNR and CDR2 FQNEAQ (reference sequence). The V segment lost 7 bases and the J segment 5 bases; nucleotides outside the gene matches: 4. The CDR3 has 13 residues. The CDR3 region is CASNRGGHNEQFF. As DNA, the CDR3 is TGTGCCAGCAATCGGGGGGGCCACAATGAGCAGTTCTTC.

DNA of the CDR3: TGTGCCAGCAGTGACACGGGGGGGTTCACCGGGGAGCTGTTTTTT. Translated: CASSDTGGFTGELFF. The chain employs TRBV2 and TRBJ2-2, with 8 bases identical to TRBD2. The CDR3 extends over 15 amino acids. Germline trimming cut 3 bases from V and 4 bases from J; bases unmatched to any gene: 4. Per germline, CDR1 SNHLY and CDR2 FYNNEI.

This chain links TRBV5-1 with TRBJ1-2; 7 positions agree with TRBD1. V lost 4 bases to trimming and J lost 4 bases; unmatched junction nucleotides: 4. CDR1 is SGHRS and CDR2 is YFSETQ in the germline V gene. The CDR3 consists of 13 residues. CDR3 protein: CASSPDRAYGYTF. The CDR3 DNA reads as TGCGCCAGCAGCCCTGACAGGGCCTATGGCTACACCTTC.

In this sample, this clone turned up many times. The rearrangement uses TRBV2 and TRBJ1-6, with D unclear. V was cut by 5 bases and J by 5 bases, with 4 bases left in between. The germline gives CDR1 SNHLY, CDR2 FYNNEI. The CDR3 sequence is 12 residues long. CDR3 DNA sequence: TGTGCCAGCAGTACTAATAATTCACCCCTCCACTTT. Protein product: CASSTNNSPLHF.

The chain employs TRBV6-5 and TRBJ2-3, with 11 bases identical to TRBD2. The CDR3 sequence is 16 residues long. Germline V gene data show CDR1 as MNHEY and CDR2 as SVGAGI. With V trimmed by 2 bases and J by 2 bases, 3 bases remained unmatched. The CDR3 nucleotides read TGTGCCAGCAGTTACGGGACTAGCGGACTCACAGATACGCAGTATTTT. It codes for CASSYGTSGLTDTQYF.

The V call is TRBV6-5, the J call TRBJ2-7, with TRBD1 matching 10 bases. CDR3 length: 14 residues. Germline V gene data show CDR1 as MNHEY and CDR2 as SVGAGI. J was trimmed by 7 bases and V by 6 bases; bases with no gene match: 9. The CDR3 region has the DNA TGTGCCAGCAGCTTCGACAGGGGGCAGCGAGAGCAGTACGTC. It encodes CASSFDRGQREQYV.

This clone was detected once. The chain has TRBV3-1 (or the pseudogene TRBV3-2) and TRBJ1-1; the D gene is possibly TRBD1 (5 bases). CDR1 is LGHDT, CDR2 YNNKEL, per germline (reference sequence). The CDR3 runs to 11 residues. V was shortened by 5 bases and J by 7 bases, with 8 bases between the two germline ends. The CDR3 DNA reads TGTGCCAGCAGCTTAACAGGTGAAGCTTTCTTT. This encodes CASSLTGEAFF.

V and J are TRBV27 and TRBJ1-3; the D is unclear. The germline CDR1 and CDR2 sequences are MNHEY and SMNVEV (reference sequence). The CDR3 is made up of 16 amino acids. Trimming cost V 0 bases and J 0 bases, with 9 bases left between them. This CDR3 reads CASSLSSPLSGNTIYF. CDR3 bases: TGTGCCAGCAGTTTATCGAGCCCCCTCTCTGGAAACACCATATATTTT.

This clone showed up just once. The chain has TRBV5-4 and TRBJ2-2, with 12 positions matching TRBD2. This CDR3 region has 17 residues. CDR1 and CDR2 (germline): SGHNT, YYREEE (reference sequence). V dropped 0 bases and J dropped 4; count of bases not matched to a gene: 4. The CDR3 coding sequence is TGTGCCAGCAGCTTGGCTACTAGCGGGGGGAGCACCGGGGAGCTGTTTTTT. This gives the protein CASSLATSGGSTGELFF.

CDR3 DNA: TGCAGTGCTAGTACTTTGCGGTACTTC. Translating gives CSASTLRYF. The chain joins TRBV20-1 to TRBJ2-7; D is undetermined. The CDR3 length is 9 residues. The V gene lost 3 bases and the J gene lost 12 bases, with 9 bases spanning the gap. Germline CDR1 and CDR2: DFQATT and SNEGSKA (reference sequence).

This chain uses TRBV30 with TRBJ1-2; 7 bases fit TRBD1. The CDR3 extends over 13 amino acids. V was clipped by 4 bases and J by 6 bases; unmatched bases: 8. From germline, CDR1 is GTSNPN and CDR2 SVGIG (reference sequence). CDR3 nucleotide sequence: TGTGCCTGGACCCGACAGGGTCTAGATGGCTACACCTTC. Translated: CAWTRQGLDGYTF.

Of note for this clone: The same CDR3 also results from other DNA sequences found in this sample. The V and J genes are TRBV5-1 and TRBJ1-3; D is perhaps TRBD1 (5 bases). The V gene lost 3 bases and the J gene lost 0 bases, with 10 bases spanning the gap. Germline V gene data show CDR1 as SGHRS and CDR2 as YFSETQ. This CDR3 region has 15 residues. The CDR3 bases are TGCGCCAGCAGCTCCGGGGGGAGCTCTGGAAACACCATATATTTT. This translates into CASSSGGSSGNTIYF.

In this sample, this clone turned up a few times. J is TRBJ2-5 and V is TRBV11-2, with D perhaps TRBD2 (5 bases). The germline V gene has CDR1 SGHAT and CDR2 FQNNGV. This CDR3 comprises 15 residues. V was shortened by 1 base and J by 5 bases, with 14 bases between the two germline ends. CDR3 sequence (DNA): TGTGCCAGCAGCTTAGTCCTGGCGGGCCGGGAGACCCAGTACTTC. This gives the protein CASSLVLAGRETQYF. Using reference TRBV11-2 and TRBJ2-5 for the parts outside the CDR3, the full variable domain is EAGVAQSPRYKIIEKRQSVAFWCNPISGHATLYWYQQILGQGPKLLIQFQNNGVVDDSQLPKDRFSAERLKGVDSTLKIQPAKLEDSAVYLCASSLVLAGRETQYFGPGTRLLVL.

The chain combines TRBV7-2 with TRBJ1-6; 7 bases are shared with TRBD1. Germline V lookup: CDR1 SGHTA, CDR2 FQGNSA. The CDR3 is 16 amino acids. V shed 5 bases, J shed 4 bases, and the junction held 8 bases outside the gene matches. The DNA for the CDR3 is TGTGCCAGCAGCAATACTAGGGACAGTTATAATTCACCCCTCCACTTT. Encoded protein: CASSNTRDSYNSPLHF.